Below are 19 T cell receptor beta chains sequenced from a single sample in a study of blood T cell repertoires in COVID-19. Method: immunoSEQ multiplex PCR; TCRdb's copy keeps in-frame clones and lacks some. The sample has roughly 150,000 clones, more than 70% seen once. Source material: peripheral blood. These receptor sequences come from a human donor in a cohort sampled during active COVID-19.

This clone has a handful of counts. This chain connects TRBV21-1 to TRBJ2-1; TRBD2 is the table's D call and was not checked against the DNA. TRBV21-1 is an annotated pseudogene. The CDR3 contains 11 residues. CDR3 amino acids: CASRGGNEQFF. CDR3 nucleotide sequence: TGTGCCAGCCGTGGGGGGAATGAGCAGTTCTTC.

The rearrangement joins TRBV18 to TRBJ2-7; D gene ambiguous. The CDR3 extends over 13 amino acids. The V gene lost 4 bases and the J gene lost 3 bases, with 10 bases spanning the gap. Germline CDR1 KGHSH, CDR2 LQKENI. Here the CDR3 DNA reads TGTGCCAGCTCACGAGCATCGGGCTACGAGCAGTACTTC. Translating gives CASSRASGYEQYF.

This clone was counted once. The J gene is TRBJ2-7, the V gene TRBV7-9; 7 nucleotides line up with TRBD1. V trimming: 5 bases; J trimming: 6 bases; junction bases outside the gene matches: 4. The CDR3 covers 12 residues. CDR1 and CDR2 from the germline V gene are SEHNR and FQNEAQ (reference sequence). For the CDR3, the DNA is TGTGCCAGCAGCCTCGGGACAGCCGAGCAGTACTTC. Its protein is CASSLGTAEQYF.

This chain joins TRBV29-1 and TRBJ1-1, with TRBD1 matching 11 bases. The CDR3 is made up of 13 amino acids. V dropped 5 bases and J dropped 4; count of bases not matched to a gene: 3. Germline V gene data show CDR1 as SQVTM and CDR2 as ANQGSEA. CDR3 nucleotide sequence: TGCAGCGTTTGGACAGGGGGCGTCACTGAAGCTTTCTTT. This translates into CSVWTGGVTEAFF.

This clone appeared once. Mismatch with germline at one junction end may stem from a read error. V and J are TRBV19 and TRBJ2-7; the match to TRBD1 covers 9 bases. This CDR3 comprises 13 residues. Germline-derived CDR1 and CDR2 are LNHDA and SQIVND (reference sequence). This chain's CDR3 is CASSQSSRDRVFF. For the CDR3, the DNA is TGTGCCAGTAGCCAATCGAGCCGGGACAGGGTGTTTTTC.

CDR3 in DNA: TGTGCCAGCAGCTTGACAGGGGCCGGCGAGCAGTACTTC. Residues: CASSLTGAGEQYF. This rearrangement joins TRBV5-6 to TRBJ2-7, with 7 bases lining up with TRBD1. The CDR3 is 13 amino acids. The germline V gene encodes CDR1 SGHDT and CDR2 YYEEEE. Trimming took 1 base from V and 6 from J; bases not matched to a gene: 4.

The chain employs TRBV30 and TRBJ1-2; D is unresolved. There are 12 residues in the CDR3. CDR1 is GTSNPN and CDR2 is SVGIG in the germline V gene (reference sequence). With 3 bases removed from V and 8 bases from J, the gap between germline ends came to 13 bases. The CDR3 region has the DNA TGTGCCTGGAGATATCCAGCGGGAGGCTACACCTTC. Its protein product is CAWRYPAGGYTF.

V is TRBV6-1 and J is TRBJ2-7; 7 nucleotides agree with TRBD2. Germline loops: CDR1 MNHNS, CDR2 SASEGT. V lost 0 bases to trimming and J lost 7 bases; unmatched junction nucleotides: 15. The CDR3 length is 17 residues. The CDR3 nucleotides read TGTGCCAGCAGTGAAGCGCGGGGGACTCACCGGAATAGGGAGCAGTACTTC. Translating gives CASSEARGTHRNREQYF.

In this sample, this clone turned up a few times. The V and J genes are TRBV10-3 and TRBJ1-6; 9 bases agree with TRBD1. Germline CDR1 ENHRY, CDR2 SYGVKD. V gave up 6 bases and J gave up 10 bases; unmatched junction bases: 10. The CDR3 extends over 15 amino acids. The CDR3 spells CAISNARQGESPLHF. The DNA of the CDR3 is TGTGCCATCAGCAACGCCAGACAGGGGGAATCACCCCTCCACTTT.

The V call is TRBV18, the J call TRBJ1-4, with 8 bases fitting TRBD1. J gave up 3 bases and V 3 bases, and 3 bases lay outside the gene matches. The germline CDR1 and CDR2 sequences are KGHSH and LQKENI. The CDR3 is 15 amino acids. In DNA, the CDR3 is TGTGCCAGCTCACCCAGACAGGGGCCTAATGAAAAACTGTTTTTT. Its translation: CASSPRQGPNEKLFF.

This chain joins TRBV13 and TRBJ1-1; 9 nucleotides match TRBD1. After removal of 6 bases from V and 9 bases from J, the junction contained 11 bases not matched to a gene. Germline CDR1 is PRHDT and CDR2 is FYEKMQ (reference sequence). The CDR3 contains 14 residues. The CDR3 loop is CASRIQGAQAKAFF. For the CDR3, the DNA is TGTGCCAGCAGAATACAGGGGGCTCAGGCGAAAGCTTTCTTT.

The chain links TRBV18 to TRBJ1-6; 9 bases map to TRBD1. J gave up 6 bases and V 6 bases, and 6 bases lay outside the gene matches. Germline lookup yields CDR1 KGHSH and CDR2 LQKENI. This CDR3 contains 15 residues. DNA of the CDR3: TGTGCCAGCTCGGAGGGACAGGGAATTAATTCACCCCTCCACTTT. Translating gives CASSEGQGINSPLHF.

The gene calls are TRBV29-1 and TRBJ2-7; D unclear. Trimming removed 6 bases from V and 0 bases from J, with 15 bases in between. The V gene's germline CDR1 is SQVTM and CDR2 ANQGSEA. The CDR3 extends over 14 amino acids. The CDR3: CSVRPIFSSYEQYF. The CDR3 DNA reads TGCAGCGTGAGGCCCATTTTTAGCTCCTACGAGCAGTACTTC.

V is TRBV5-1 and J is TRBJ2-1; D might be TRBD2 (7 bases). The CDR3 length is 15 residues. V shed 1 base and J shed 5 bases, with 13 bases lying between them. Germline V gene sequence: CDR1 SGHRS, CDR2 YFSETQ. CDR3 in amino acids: CASSLWGGENNEQFF. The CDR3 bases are TGCGCCAGCAGCTTGTGGGGGGGCGAGAACAATGAGCAGTTCTTC.

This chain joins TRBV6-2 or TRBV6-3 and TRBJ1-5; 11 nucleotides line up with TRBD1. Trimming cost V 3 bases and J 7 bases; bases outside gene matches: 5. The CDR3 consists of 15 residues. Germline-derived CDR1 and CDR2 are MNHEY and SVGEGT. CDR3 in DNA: TGTGCCAGCAGTTATAGGGGACAGGGGGACCAGCCCCAGCATTTT. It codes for CASSYRGQGDQPQHF.

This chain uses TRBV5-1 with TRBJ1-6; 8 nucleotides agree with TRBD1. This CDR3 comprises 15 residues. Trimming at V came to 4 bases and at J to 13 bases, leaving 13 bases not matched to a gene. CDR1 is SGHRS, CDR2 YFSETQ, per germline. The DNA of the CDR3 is TGCGCCAGCAGCGCCTCCGGGACAGGCGTTTTCCCCCTCCACTTT. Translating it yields CASSASGTGVFPLHF.

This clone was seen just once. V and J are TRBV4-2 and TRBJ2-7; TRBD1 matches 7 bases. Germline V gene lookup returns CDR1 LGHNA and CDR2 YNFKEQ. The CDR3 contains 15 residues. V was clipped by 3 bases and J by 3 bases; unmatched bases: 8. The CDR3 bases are TGTGCCAGCAGCCAGCAGACAGGGTTGTACTACGAGCAGTACTTC. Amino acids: CASSQQTGLYYEQYF.

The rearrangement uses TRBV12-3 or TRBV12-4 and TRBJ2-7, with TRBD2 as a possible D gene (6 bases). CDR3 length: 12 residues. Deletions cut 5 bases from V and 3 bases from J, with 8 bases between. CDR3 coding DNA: TGTGCCAGCAGTCCCGGGAGCTACGAGCAGTACTTC. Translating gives CASSPGSYEQYF.

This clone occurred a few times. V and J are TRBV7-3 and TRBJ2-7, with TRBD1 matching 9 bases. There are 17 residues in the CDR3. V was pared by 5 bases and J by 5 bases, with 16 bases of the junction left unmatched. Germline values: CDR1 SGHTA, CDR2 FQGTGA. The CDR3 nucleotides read TGTGCCAGCAGCCCATCGCCAGGGACAGGGAAGAAGGACGAGCAGTACTTC. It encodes CASSPSPGTGKKDEQYF.